This entry features one T cell receptor (beta chain) sequence. The antigen is undetermined. This entry belongs to a study of cytomegalovirus exposure and HLA in healthy donors. Overall study: From HLA-typed donors, an early data release held about 85 million unique TCRs.

Study-wide findings and caveats: Analysis performed later showed TCR beta chains linked to HLA being more clonally expanded than equally common others.

Both 60 Vbeta primers and 13 Jbeta primers went into the PCR. Libraries were prepared by immunoSEQ multiplex PCR; TCRdb keeps only in-frame clonotypes and omits some of them. This sample has roughly 100,000 clones, with roughly 80% found just once. V lost 7 bases and J lost 4; bases outside the gene matches: 9. Per the germline V gene, CDR1 is GTSNPN and CDR2 is SVGIG (reference sequence). The CDR3 length is 13 residues. Sequencing was done on a sample of PBMCs. This receptor was identified in a man aged 35 to 55 in good health and CMV-seronegative. This chain connects TRBV30 to TRBJ1-2, with TRBD1 identical over 7 bases. CDR3 DNA sequence: TGTGCCTCCGGACAGGTTGACGTCTATGGCTACACCTTC. It is translated as CASGQVDVYGYTF.